This T cell receptor (beta chain) originates from a study of blood T cell repertoires in COVID-19. Data came from immunoSEQ multiplex PCR; TCRdb stores just in-frame clones and leaves some out. The sample has over 200,000 clones, more than 75% seen once; the top ten hold over 2%. Material: peripheral blood. This clonotype was obtained from a woman aged 45-65 years with acute or convalescent COVID-19.

The CDR3 DNA sequence: TGTGCCACCAGCAGACCTCTGACTAGTTCCGATGAGCAGTTCTTC. It yields the protein CATSRPLTSSDEQFF. The V gene is TRBV15, the J gene TRBJ2-1, with D perhaps matching TRBD2 (6 bases). This CDR3 is built from 15 residues. The V gene lost 2 bases and the J gene lost 8 bases, with 16 bases spanning the gap. Germline V gene data show CDR1 as LNHNV and CDR2 as YYDKDF (reference sequence). The full variable domain, its missing parts supplied by reference TRBV15 and TRBJ2-1, is DAMVIQNPRYQVTQFGKPVTLSCSQTLNHNVMYWYQQKSSQAPKLLFHYYDKDFNNEADTPDNFQSRRPNTSFCFLDIRSPGLGDTAMYLCATSRPLTSSDEQFFGPGTRLTVL.